This TCR beta chain comes out of a study of T cells after yellow fever vaccination. Study at large: With SMART-Seq v4 Ultra Low Input, the fractions containing low cell numbers were prepared. The study's findings and limits: On re-exposure, the response was weaker but peaked faster, at day 5 versus 15. Abundant clonotypes (contaminants from the bulk population) could be present in FACS-sorted repertoires.

A universal primer site and UMIs were added as TCR cDNA was made by 5'RACE template switching. TCRdb independently ran MiXCR on the 5' RACE reads; one entry per CDR3 protein. This sample carries hundreds of thousands of distinct CDR3 sequences, less than 15% of them seen once, and the ten largest clones take over 11%. This clonotype was counted at least ten times. Its target is unknown. Germline V gives CDR1 SGHVS, CDR2 FNYEAQ. The CDR3 is 15 residues long. Trimming took 1 base from V and 6 from J, leaving 12 bases between them. Sequencing used PBMCs, obtained on the day of the yellow fever booster vaccination. The rearrangement links TRBV7-6 to TRBJ1-4, with D maybe TRBD1 (5 bases). The receptor was isolated from a man aged 30 to 45 who received the YFV17D yellow fever vaccine. CDR3 nucleotide sequence: TGTGCCAGCAGCTTAGAGGCAGGGAGGGATGAAAAACTGTTTTTT. This translates into CASSLEAGRDEKLFF.